This TCR beta chain emerged from a study of blood T cells in healthy people across ages. Overall study findings and caveats: It was the long-lived donors that had more naive CD4+ cells and higher diversity than aged donors.

Together with a sample-barcoded 5' primer, a J-beta primer mix was included in a second PCR lasting about 6 to 11 cycles. MiXCR, run by TCRdb on the 5' RACE reads, gives a single entry per CDR3 protein. The sample holds hundreds of thousands of distinct CDR3 sequences; 58% are singletons and the top ten take approximately 21%. A word on this clonotype: As yet, its antigen is unknown.

The CDR3 spans 14 residues. Germline assignment: CDR1 SGHTA and CDR2 FQGNSA. V shed 2 bases and J shed 3 bases, with 10 bases lying between them. Caucasian individuals from Russia who were healthy and aged about 6 to 90 acted as donors. Input material: blood. The TCR was taken from a man aged 25 to 40 in good health. The rearrangement uses TRBV7-2 and TRBJ2-5; no clear D. CDR3 amino acids: CASSLLAVKETQYF. The DNA of the CDR3 is TGTGCCAGCAGCTTACTGGCCGTTAAAGAGACCCAGTACTTC.